This T cell receptor beta chain emerged from a study of cytomegalovirus exposure and HLA in healthy donors (TCRdb year 2017). Study-level background: According to an earlier analysis of 450 to 650 of the donors, about 179 million T cells yielded 90 million to 140 million unique TCR beta sequences and approximately 280 Gb of sequence data. Besides the first cohort of 500 to 700 subjects, a separate validation cohort made up of about 120 different subjects was used. Genome-wide SNP genotypes for about three fifths of the roughly 700 donors were used in a later genetic analysis, which treated that subset as a discovery cohort. The study was designed to test whether signatures of past pathogen exposure could be identified by cataloging public T cell receptors. Among roughly 370 genotyped donors of the cohort, an average of around 240,000 unique TCR beta nucleotide sequences were sequenced per donor, roughly a sixth of them non-productive. The later analysis used no new phenotypic data to find candidate immune exposures, relying instead on TCR beta sequences and their occurrence across donors. Roughly 320 gigabases of sequencing data and 70 million to 95 million unique TCR sequences made up an early release that covered some 640 HLA-typed donors. High-throughput TCR immunosequencing, statistical association of individual TCRs with disease status, and machine learning were combined to predict cytomegalovirus infection status. The number of typed donors differed by locus: roughly 620-630 for A, B, C, DRB1 and DQB1; some 500 for DQA1; 600 to 610 for DPA1; and around 470 for DPB1. HLA typing included class I and class II loci at four-digit resolution. In a later analysis, previously published TCR beta repertoires from hundreds of donors were re-analyzed and high-resolution HLA genotyping was added so that TCR occurrence patterns could be studied. Every discovery cohort repertoire had been produced on one sequencing platform. The genetic ancestry cluster associated with self-reported Caucasian donors included 70% to 85% of the 398 genotyped donors. Four to six DR-DQ haplotypes were handled as single units for association and clustering, since linkage in the cohort was strong. Donor age, sex, ethnicity and CMV serostatus were compiled alongside the repertoire data. To decide whether each TCR beta V gene segment behaved as functional or pseudogenic, an earlier analysis of approximately 620 of the donors relied on high-throughput TCR beta sequencing. The T cell repertoires of around 730 subjects were profiled by immunosequencing and related to cytomegalovirus serostatus. Overall results and qualifications from the work: Compared with equally common non-associated chains, HLA-associated TCR beta chains in a later analysis were more clonally expanded and had lower generation probabilities. For the cohort, immune exposure information was limited to CMV serostatus. In a later analysis, several top co-occurrence clusters were reported to appear linked to parvovirus B19, influenza, CMV and Epstein-Barr virus. An earlier analysis of 587 of the donors showed that most TCR beta V segments appeared in productive rearrangements either about 87% or about 30% of the time, which broadly matched IMGT annotations. The classifier was reported to diagnose cytomegalovirus status with high specificity and sensitivity in both the original cohort and the validation cohort. In a later analysis, most CMV-associated TCR beta chains were found to appear HLA-restricted, with HLA associations seemingly driven largely by CMV exposure. A total of fewer than 200 TCR beta chains were listed by the study as associated with cytomegalovirus. At a false discovery rate of 0.05, a later analysis linked 16,951 TCR beta sequences to specific HLA alleles. A further reported finding was that TCR beta sequences accurately predicted the HLA-A and HLA-B alleles for most subjects in the first cohort. A cluster of highly shared sequence variants was judged likely to be a technical artifact of the sequencing pipeline. While some public TCRs were present in many individuals, most TCR sequences turned up only very rarely across donors. According to the authors, the approach could potentially be generalized to other disease states and immunological phenotypes. Only TCR beta chains were sequenced in this cohort, and the absence of alpha or paired-chain data limited detectable features. In vitro tests confirmed that a few of the cytomegalovirus-associated TCR beta chains recognize cytomegalovirus antigens. Because the 87-base-pair reads could not distinguish some IMGT-functional V segments, including TRBV6-2 and TRBV6-3, those segments were excluded. Strong co-occurrence of HLA alleles, especially DR and DQ, made assigning TCR associations to individual alleles difficult. Because some donors lacked HLA typing at each locus, the association tests relied only on the typed subset. In a later analysis, the rate of TCR association differed among HLA loci, with DRB1 alleles having the most associated TCRs and HLA-C alleles having the fewest. Approximately 16 rarely observed V segments, including chromosome 9 orphons, were excluded from the earlier analysis of a few hundred of the donors because counts were too low. Presence/absence analyses assumed roughly uniform sequencing depth across donors, an assumption that may not hold. According to a later genetic analysis, donors in an Asian-associated ancestry cluster had fewer N-insertions in productive TCRs than the approximately 670-donor mean. An association between a missense DCLRE1C variant and V-gene and J-gene trimming of TCR beta chains was found in a later genetic analysis and replicated in an independent cohort. Correlated functional status among segregating V segments might be attributable to linkage disequilibrium, but an unknown experimental factor could not be ruled out.

Trimming accounts for 5 bases at V and 1 base at J, while the number of junction bases matched to no gene is 7. There are 15 amino acids in the CDR3, from cysteine to phenylalanine inclusive. The only DNA kept is the CDR3, 45 bases in frame from the first base. The germline V gene yields MDHEN for CDR1 and SYDVKM for CDR2. Library prep was done by the immunoSEQ multiplex PCR assay. The multiplex PCR relied on a mix of 60 forward primers for TCR Vbeta segments and 13 reverse primers for TCR Jbeta segments. The CDR3 region of rearranged TCR beta genes was amplified from genomic DNA with a multiplex PCR assay. Amplified TCR beta libraries were sequenced as 87-base-pair reads on the Illumina HiSeq System. As for the original processing: In a later analysis, some 80 million unique TCR beta chains were counted across the approximately 640 repertoires, and roughly 11 million of these chains were shared by at least two donors. Raw reads were error-corrected and collapsed into unique sequences by a nearest-neighbor algorithm in which closely related sequences were merged to remove PCR and sequencing errors. Alignment of CDR3 sequences to IMGT reference sequences was used to assign V, D and J gene segments. For a sequence to be retained, at least a six-nucleotide match to both a V gene segment and a J gene segment was required. A rearrangement was called productive if the CDR3 had no stop codons and remained in frame with V and J, and every other rearrangement was called non-productive. Following IMGT convention, CDR3 was defined as the stretch from the second conserved V-encoded cysteine to the conserved J-encoded phenylalanine. Sequences without an unambiguous match to a single V gene segment were excluded from the earlier analysis of a few hundred of the donors. In an earlier analysis of approximately 550 of the donors, V segments were called functional above 56.7% productive rearrangements and were called segregating when the between-donor standard deviation exceeded 5%. A statistical classification framework was developed to diagnose cytomegalovirus status using the catalog of TCR beta chain sequences. In a later analysis, TCR nucleotide sequences were compared against IMGT/GENE-DB human TR gene sequences so that V and J genes could be assigned. A later analysis assigned CDR3 sequences and most-parsimonious VDJ recombination scenarios with the TCRdist pipeline. In a later analysis, each TCR beta chain was defined by its CDR3 amino acid sequence together with its V-gene family, and reads without a unique V-gene family were excluded. A later analysis removed 600 or so highly shared, low-generation-probability nucleotide sequences to deal with suspected cross-contamination and a sequencing artifact. In a later analysis, a clonal expansion index was calculated for each public chain from normalized within-repertoire ranks of inferred template counts. In a later analysis, generation probabilities were computed using a VDJ recombination model fitted to out-of-frame rearrangements, and the results were checked against IGoR. A later analysis scored TCR-TCR, TCR-HLA and TCR-CMV co-occurrence with hypergeometric tests, applying a repertoire-size bias correction to TCR pairs. False discovery rates were estimated in a later analysis by permuting HLA or CMV assignments 20 times. A later analysis grouped co-occurring TCRs with DBSCAN, adding TCRdist sequence similarity when clustering within HLA-allele-positive subsets. For co-occurrence clustering, repertoires with fewer than 30,000 or more than 120,000 public chains were excluded, along with several repertoires with anomalous nucleotide sharing. TCRdb took over this immuneACCESS table, retaining in-frame rearrangements with V and J assigned. Such tables are incomplete; in checked studies, under half of the missing clones stem from an unresolved V gene, and the remainder is unexplained. The V and J calls and clone size were taken over from that table, and D and trimming were inferred from the DNA. This sample comprises 95,000 to 130,000 clones, 9% to 10% of them detected only once. Together, the top ten hold over 2.5% of the sample.

As regards this clone: What this receptor recognizes is not known. Base-call qualities are not available, and no considerably larger clone is one nucleotide away.

The cohort was made up of several hundred healthy bone marrow donors. At the time of sampling, all cohort members were nominally healthy, though unrecorded immune exposures were likely present. The donor was CMV seronegative and was included in the group of around 320 seronegative cohort members. Each donor provided a peripheral blood sample, and peripheral blood mononuclear cells were used for TCR beta sequencing. The Qiagen DNeasy Blood Extraction Kit was used to extract genomic DNA from the blood cell samples. The sequencing sample was made of PBMCs. The sequence joins TRBV28 to TRBJ1-2; TRBD1 agrees with 7 junctional bases. The receptor was isolated from a man aged 25-45 years in good health and CMV-seronegative. CDR3 region: CASSPGQPYNYGYTF. The DNA sequence is TGTGCCAGCAGTCCGGGACAGCCATATAACTATGGCTACACCTTC.